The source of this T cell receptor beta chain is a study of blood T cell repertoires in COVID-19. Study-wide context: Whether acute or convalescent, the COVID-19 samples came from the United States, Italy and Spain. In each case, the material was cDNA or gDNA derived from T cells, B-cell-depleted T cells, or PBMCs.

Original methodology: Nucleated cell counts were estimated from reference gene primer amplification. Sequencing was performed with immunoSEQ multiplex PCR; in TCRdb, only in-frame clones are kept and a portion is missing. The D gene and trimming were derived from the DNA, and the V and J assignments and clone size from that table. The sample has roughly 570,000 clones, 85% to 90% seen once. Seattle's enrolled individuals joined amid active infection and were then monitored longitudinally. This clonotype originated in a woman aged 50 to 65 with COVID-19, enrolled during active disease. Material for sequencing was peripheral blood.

The CDR3 DNA follows: TGCGCCAGCAGCTTGGCAGGGCAGCACTACGAGCAGTACTTC. Protein sequence: CASSLAGQHYEQYF. The J gene is TRBJ2-7, the V gene TRBV5-1; TRBD1 is a possible D gene (5 bases). The V gene lost 0 bases and the J gene lost 3 bases, with 10 bases spanning the gap. The CDR3 spans 14 residues. CDR1 and CDR2 (germline): SGHRS, YFSETQ.